This T cell receptor beta chain was retrieved from a study of T-cell reconstitution after alpha-beta-depleted transplantation in children. Molecular barcoding with unique molecular identifiers was used for the TCRbeta library. Via MiXCR, TCRdb re-called the PCR reads, giving one row per CDR3 protein. The sample has roughly 300,000 distinct CDR3 sequences, around a tenth seen once; the top ten hold around a quarter. Concerning this clonotype: As yet, its antigen is unknown.

Study-level findings and limits: T-cell numbers and diversity, one year after transplant, stemmed largely from T cells that were newly produced.

The CDR3 sequence is 14 residues long. V was shortened by 5 bases and J by 6 bases, with 16 bases between the two germline ends. The TCR sequence derives from a male patient between 2 and 15 years old who had a stem cell transplant for chronic granulomatous disease, so the T cells may come from the graft donor. This chain joins TRBV12-3 or TRBV12-4 and TRBJ1-1, with D hard to call. The sample in question was peripheral blood, obtained 180 days after TCRalphabeta/CD19-depleted stem cell transplant. As DNA, the CDR3 is TGTGCCAGCAGTCAACAGAGGCCTCGGGCTGAAGCTTTCTTT. Protein: CASSQQRPRAEAFF.